This T cell receptor (beta chain) was identified in a study of cytotoxic CD8 clonotypes in ibrutinib-treated CLL. About the study: Responses: roughly 24 partial, 2 complete; after median around 64 months, roughly 15 stayed remitted, about twelve progressed.

Points from the study as a whole: Baseline values of clonality outstripped age-matched healthy donors and followed circulating CD8+ T-cell counts. Clonality showed a rise at ibrutinib response that reversed toward baseline at progression.

This clone has just one count. Antigen unknown. Method: immunoSEQ multiplex PCR; TCRdb's copy keeps in-frame clones and lacks some. Among approximately 50,000 clones listed, over 60% were seen once. With V trimmed by 5 bases and J by 4 bases, 8 bases remained unmatched. Germline CDR1 is LGHNA and CDR2 is YSLEER. The CDR3 loop spans 16 amino acids. This chain connects TRBV4-3 to TRBJ2-3; TRBD2 agrees at 11 bases. This TCR was sampled from a human donor with chronic lymphocytic leukemia. This sample comprised PBMCs, obtained after 12 months of ibrutinib treatment. This CDR3 reads CASSATTSGIADTQYF. The CDR3 DNA reads TGCGCCAGCAGCGCTACGACTAGCGGGATTGCAGATACGCAGTATTTT.